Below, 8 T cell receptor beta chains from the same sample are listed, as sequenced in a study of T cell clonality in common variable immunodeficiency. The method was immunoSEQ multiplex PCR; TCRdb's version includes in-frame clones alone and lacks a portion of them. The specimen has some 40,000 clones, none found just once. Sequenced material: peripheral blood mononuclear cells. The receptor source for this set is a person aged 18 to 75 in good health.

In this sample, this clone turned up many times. The CDR3 is CASSQLVGGEDTQYF. Partial CDR3 DNA: TGTGCCAGCAGCCAGCTAGTGGGGGGAGAGGATACG. This chain joins TRBV4-2 and TRBJ2-3, with D perhaps TRBD2 (6 bases). Read sequence stops 3 residues before the CDR3 end, and the germline J gene provides the missing end. V lost 3 bases to trimming and J lost 6 bases, with 16 bases between them. The germline V gene encodes CDR1 LGHNA and CDR2 YNFKEQ. The CDR3 totals 15 residues.

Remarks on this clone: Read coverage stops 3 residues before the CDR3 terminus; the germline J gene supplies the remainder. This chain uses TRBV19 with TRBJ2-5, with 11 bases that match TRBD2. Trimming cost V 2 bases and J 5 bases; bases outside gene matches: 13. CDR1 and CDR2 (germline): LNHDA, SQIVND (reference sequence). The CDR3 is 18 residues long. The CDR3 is CASSITGTSGFRGETQYF. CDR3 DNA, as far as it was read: TGTGCCAGTAGTATAACCGGGACTAGCGGCTTCCGGGGCGAGACC.

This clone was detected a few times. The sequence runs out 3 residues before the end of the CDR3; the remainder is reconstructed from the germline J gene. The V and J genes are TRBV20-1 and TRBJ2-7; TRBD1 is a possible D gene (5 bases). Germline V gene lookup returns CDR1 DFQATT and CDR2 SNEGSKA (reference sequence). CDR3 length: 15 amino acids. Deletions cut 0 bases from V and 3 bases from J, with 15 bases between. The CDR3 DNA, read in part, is TGCAGTGCTAGAGATCCCACAGGCTTTGTCTACGAG. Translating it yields CSARDPTGFVYE. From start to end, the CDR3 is CSARDPTGFVYEQYF.

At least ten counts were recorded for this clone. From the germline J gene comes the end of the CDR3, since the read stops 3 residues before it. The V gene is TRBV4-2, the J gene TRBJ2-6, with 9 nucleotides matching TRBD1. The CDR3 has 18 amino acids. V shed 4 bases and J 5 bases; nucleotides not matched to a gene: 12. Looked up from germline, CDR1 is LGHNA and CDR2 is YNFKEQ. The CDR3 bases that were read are TGTGCCAGCAGCCCACCCGGGACAGGGTCCACGCGGGCCAACGTC. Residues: CASSPPGTGSTRANV. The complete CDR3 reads CASSPPGTGSTRANVLTF.

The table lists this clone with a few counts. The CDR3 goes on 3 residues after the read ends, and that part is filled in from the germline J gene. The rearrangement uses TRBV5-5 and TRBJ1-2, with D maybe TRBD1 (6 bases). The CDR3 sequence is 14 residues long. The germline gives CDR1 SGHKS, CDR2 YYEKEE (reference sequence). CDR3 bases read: TGTGCCAGCAGCATCCGGGACACCTTCTACGAC. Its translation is CASSIRDTFYD. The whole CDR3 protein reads CASSIRDTFYDYTF.

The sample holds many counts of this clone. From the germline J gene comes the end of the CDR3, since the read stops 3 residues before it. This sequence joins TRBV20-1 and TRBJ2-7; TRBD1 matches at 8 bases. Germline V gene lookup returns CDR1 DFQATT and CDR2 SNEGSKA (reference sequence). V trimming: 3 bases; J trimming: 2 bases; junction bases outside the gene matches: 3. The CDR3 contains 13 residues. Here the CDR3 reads CSASGTGPYEQYF. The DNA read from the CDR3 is TGCAGTGCTAGCGGGACAGGCCCCTACGAG.

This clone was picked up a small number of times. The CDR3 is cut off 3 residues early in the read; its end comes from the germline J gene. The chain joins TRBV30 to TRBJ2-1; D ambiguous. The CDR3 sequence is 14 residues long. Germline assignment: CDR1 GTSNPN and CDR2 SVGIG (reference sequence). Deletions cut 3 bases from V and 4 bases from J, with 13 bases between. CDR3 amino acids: CAWRLQGLYNEQFF. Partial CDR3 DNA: TGTGCCTGGAGGCTCCAAGGCCTTTACAATGAG.

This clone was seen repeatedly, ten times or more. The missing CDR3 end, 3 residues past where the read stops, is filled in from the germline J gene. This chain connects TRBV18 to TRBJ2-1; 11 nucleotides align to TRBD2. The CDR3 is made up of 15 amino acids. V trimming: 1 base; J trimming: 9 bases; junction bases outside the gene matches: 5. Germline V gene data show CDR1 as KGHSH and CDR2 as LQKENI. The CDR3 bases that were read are TGTGCCAGCTCACCACTGACTAGCGGGACGGGTGAG. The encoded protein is CASSPLTSGTGE. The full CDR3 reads CASSPLTSGTGEQFF.